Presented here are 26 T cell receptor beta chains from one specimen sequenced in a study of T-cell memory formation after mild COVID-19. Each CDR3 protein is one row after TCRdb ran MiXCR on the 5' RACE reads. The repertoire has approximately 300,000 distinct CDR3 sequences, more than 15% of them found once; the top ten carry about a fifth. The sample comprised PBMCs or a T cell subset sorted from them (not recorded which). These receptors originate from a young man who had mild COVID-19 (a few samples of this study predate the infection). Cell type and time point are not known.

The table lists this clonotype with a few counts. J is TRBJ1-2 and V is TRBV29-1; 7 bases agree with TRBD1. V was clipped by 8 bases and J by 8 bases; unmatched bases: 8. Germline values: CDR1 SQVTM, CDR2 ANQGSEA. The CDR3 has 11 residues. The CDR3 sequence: CSLWDRGGYTF. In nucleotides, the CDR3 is TGCAGCCTCTGGGACAGAGGAGGCTACACCTTC.

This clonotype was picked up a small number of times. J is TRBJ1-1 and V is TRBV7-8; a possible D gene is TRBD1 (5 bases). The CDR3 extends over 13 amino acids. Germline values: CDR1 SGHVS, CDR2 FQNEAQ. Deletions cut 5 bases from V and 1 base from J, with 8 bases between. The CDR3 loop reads CASSQGRNTEAFF. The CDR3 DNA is TGTGCCAGCAGCCAGGGCAGGAACACTGAAGCTTTCTTT.

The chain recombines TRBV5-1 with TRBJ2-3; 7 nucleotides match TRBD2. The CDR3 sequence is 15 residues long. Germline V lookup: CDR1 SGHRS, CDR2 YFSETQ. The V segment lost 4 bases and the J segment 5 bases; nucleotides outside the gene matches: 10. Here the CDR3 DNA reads TGCGCCAGCAGCCCCCGGGACGGGGGGATAGATACGCAGTATTTT. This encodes CASSPRDGGIDTQYF.

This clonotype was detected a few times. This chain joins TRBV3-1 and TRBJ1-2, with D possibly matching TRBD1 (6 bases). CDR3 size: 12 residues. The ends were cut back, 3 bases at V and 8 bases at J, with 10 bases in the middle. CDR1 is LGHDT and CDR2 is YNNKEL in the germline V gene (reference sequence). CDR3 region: CASSHPGEGYTF. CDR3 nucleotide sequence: TGTGCCAGCAGCCATCCAGGGGAAGGCTACACCTTC.

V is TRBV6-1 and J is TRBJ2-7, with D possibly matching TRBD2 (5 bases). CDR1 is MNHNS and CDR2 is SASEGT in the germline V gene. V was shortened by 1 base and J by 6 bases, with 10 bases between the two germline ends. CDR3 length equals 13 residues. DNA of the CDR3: TGTGCCAGCAGTGAAGGGTTCCGGGGCGAGCAGTACTTC. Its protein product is CASSEGFRGEQYF.

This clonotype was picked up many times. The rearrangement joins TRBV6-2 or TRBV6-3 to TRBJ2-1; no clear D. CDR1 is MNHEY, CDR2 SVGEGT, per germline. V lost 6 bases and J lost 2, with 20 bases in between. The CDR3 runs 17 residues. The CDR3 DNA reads TGTGCCAGCAGGGTTAAGACCCCTAGGTCCCCCTACAATGAGCAGTTCTTC. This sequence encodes CASRVKTPRSPYNEQFF.

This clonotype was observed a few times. The CDR3 DNA is TGTGCCAGCTCACCAGGCGCCATTAGGGGGGATGAGCAGTTCTTC. Translated: CASSPGAIRGDEQFF. V is TRBV18 and J is TRBJ2-1, with D perhaps TRBD1 or TRBD2 (6 bases each). V shed 2 bases and J shed 8 bases, with 16 bases lying between them. Per the germline V gene, CDR1 is KGHSH and CDR2 is LQKENI. The CDR3 covers 15 residues.

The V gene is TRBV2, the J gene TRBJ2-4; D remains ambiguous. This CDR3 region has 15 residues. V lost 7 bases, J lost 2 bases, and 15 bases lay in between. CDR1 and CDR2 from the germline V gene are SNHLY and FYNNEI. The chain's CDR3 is CASTGKRFTKNIQYF. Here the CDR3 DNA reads TGTGCCAGCACCGGAAAGAGATTCACCAAAAACATTCAGTACTTC.

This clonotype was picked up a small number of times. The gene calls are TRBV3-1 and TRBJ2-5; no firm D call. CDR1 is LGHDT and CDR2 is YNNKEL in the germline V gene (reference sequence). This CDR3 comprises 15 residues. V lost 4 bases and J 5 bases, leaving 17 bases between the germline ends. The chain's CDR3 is CASSLNRSPGETQYF. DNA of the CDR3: TGTGCCAGCAGCCTAAACCGCAGCCCGGGTGAGACCCAGTACTTC.

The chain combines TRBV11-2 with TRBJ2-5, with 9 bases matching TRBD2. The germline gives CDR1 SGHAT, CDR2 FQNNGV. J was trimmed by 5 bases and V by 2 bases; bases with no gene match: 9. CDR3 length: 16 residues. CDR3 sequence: CASSLILGTSKETQYF. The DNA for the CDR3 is TGTGCCAGCAGCTTAATCTTAGGGACTAGCAAGGAGACCCAGTACTTC.

The CDR3 reads CASSQDWGVGTQYF. CDR3 coding DNA: TGCGCCAGCAGCCAAGACTGGGGCGTAGGGACCCAGTACTTC. J is TRBJ2-5 and V is TRBV4-3; weak D call: TRBD1 (5 bases). The CDR3 runs 14 residues. V was shortened by 0 bases and J by 7 bases, with 12 bases between the two germline ends. From germline, CDR1 is LGHNA and CDR2 YSLEER.

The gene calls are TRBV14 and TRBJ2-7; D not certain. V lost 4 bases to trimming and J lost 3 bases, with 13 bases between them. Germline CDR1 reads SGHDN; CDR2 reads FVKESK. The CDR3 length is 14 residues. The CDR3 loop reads CASSPPRRSYEQYF. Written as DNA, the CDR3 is TGTGCCAGCAGCCCACCCCGCAGGAGCTACGAGCAGTACTTC.

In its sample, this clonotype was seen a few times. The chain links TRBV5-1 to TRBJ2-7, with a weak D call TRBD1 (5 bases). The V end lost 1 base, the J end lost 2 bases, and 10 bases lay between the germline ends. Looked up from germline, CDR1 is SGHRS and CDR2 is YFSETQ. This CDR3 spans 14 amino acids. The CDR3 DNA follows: TGCGCCAGCAGCTTGAAAGGGGCCCCCTACGAGCAGTACTTC. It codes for CASSLKGAPYEQYF.

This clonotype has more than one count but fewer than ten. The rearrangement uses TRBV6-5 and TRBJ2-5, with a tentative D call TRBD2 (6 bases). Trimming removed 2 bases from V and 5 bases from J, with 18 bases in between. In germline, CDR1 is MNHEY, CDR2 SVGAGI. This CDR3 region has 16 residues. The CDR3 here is CASSYGVGSAGETQYF. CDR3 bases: TGTGCCAGCAGTTACGGGGTGGGGTCGGCGGGGGAGACCCAGTACTTC.

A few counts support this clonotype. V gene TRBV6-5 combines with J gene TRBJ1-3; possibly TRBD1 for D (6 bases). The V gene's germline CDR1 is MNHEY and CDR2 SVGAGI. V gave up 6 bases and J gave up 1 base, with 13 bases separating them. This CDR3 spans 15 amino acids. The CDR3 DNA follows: TGTGCCAGCAGCCAGGTTAGGGGGTCTGGAAACACCATATATTTT. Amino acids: CASSQVRGSGNTIYF.

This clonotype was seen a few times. CDR3 in amino acids: CASSQRRGDFGNTIYF. The CDR3 DNA is TGTGCCAGCAGCCAACGCAGGGGGGACTTTGGAAACACCATATATTTT. The chain employs TRBV4-2 and TRBJ1-3; 7 bases line up with TRBD1. The trim removed 2 bases at V and 3 bases at J, leaving 7 bases unmatched. This CDR3 has 16 amino acids. CDR1 LGHNA and CDR2 YNFKEQ come from the germline V gene.

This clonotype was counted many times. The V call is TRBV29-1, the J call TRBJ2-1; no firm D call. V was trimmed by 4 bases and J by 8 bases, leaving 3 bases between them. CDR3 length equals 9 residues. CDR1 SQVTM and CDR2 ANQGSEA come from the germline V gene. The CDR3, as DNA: TGCAGCGTTGCCGATGAGCAGTTCTTC. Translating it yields CSVADEQFF.

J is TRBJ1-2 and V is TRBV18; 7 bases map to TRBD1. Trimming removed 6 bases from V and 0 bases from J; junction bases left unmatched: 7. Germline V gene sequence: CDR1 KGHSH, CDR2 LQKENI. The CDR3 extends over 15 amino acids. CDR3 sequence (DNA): TGTGCCAGCTCCCGGGACAGAGAAACTAACTATGGCTACACCTTC. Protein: CASSRDRETNYGYTF. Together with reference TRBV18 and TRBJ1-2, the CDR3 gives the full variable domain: NAGVMQNPRHLVRRRGQEARLRCSPMKGHSHVYWYRQLPEEGLKFMVYLQKENIIDESGMPKERFSAEFPKEGPSILRIQQVVRGDSAAYFCASSRDRETNYGYTFGSGTRLTVV.

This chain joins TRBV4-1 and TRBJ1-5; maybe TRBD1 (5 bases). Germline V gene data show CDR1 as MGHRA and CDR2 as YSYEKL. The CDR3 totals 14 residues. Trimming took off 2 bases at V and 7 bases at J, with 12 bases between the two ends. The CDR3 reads CASSQSGPEQPQHF. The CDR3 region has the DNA TGCGCCAGCAGCCAATCGGGGCCTGAGCAGCCCCAGCATTTT.

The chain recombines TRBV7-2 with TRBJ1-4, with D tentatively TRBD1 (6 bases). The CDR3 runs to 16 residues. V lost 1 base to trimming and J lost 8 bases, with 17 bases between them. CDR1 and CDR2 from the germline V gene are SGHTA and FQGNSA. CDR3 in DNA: TGTGCCAGCAGCTTAGGCGGGGCAGGGGTAGGGGAAAAACTGTTTTTT. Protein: CASSLGGAGVGEKLFF.

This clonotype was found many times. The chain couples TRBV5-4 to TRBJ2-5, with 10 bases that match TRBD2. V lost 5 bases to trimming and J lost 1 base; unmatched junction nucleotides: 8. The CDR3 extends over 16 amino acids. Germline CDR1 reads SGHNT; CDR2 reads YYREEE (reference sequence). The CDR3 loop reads CASRSGGALGQETQYF. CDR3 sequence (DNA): TGTGCCAGCAGGAGCGGGGGGGCCCTCGGCCAAGAGACCCAGTACTTC.

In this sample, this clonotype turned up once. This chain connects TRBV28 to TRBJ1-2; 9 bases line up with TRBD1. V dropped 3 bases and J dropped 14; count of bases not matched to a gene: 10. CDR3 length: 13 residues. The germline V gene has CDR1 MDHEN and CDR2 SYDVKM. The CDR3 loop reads CASSFRTGAMGTF. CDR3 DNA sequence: TGTGCCAGCAGTTTCCGGACAGGGGCCATGGGGACCTTC.

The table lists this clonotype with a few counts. DNA of the CDR3: TGTGCCAGCAGTTTATTTGGGACAGGGGGGTATGAGCAGTTCTTC. It codes for CASSLFGTGGYEQFF. The J gene is TRBJ2-1, the V gene TRBV12-3 or TRBV12-4; 11 nucleotides align to TRBD1. The CDR3 extends over 15 amino acids. The V and J ends lost 2 bases and 8 bases, in that order; junction bases with no gene match: 5.

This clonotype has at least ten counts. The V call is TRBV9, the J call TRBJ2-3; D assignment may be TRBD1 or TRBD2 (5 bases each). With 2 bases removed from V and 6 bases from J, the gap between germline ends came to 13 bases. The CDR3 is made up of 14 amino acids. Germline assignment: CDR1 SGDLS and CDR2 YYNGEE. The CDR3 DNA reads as TGTGCCAGCAGCGTCTGGGGGACCGGGGATACGCAGTATTTT. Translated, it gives CASSVWGTGDTQYF.

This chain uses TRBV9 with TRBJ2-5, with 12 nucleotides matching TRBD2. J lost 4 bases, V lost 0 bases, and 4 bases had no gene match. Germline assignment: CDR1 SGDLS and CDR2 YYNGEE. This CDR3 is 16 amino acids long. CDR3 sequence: CASSVEASGGGETQYF. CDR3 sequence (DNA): TGTGCCAGCAGCGTAGAGGCTAGCGGGGGGGGAGAGACCCAGTACTTC. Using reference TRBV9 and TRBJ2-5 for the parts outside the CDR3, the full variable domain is DSGVTQTPKHLITATGQRVTLRCSPRSGDLSVYWYQQSLDQGLQFLIQYYNGEERAKGNILERFSAQQFPDLHSELNLSSLELGDSALYFCASSVEASGGGETQYFGPGTRLLVL.

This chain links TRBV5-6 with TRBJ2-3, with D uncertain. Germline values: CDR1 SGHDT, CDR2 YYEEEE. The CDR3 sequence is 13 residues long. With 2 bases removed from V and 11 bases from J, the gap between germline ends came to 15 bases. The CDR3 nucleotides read TGTGCCAGCAGCTTTGAAGACCGACCAGAGCAGTATTTT. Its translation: CASSFEDRPEQYF.